This T cell receptor beta chain was sequenced during a study of CD8 T cells in Susac syndrome. Study at large: When their blood was taken, the Susac syndrome patients had either not yet had any therapy, were taking corticosteroids, or were taking intravenous immunoglobulin alone.

Each Susac syndrome patient had definite or probable disease by recently defined criteria. Random-hexamer reverse transcription was applied to about 0.5 to 1 ug RNA. TCRdb fed the immunoSEQ multiplex PCR reads into MiXCR, producing one record per CDR3 protein. This sample yields some 75,000 distinct CDR3 sequences, of which under 95% are seen a single time; 0.35% to 0.5% belongs to the top ten. This CDR3 comprises 20 residues. V lost 0 bases, J lost 4 bases, and 12 bases stayed unmatched. Per germline, CDR1 DFQATT and CDR2 SNEGSKA (reference sequence). The sequencing input was CD8+ T cells from PBMCs. This sequence joins TRBV20-1 and TRBJ2-1; 16 nucleotides line up with TRBD2. This TCR derives from a human donor with Susac syndrome. Here the CDR3 reads CSARDYSGTSGRALYNEQFF. The CDR3, as DNA: TGCAGTGCTAGAGATTACTCCGGGACTAGCGGGAGGGCGTTGTACAATGAGCAGTTCTTC.